This T cell receptor beta chain was obtained from a study of breast tumors, draining lymph nodes, adjacent tissues (dated by TCRdb to the mid-2010s). Context from the whole study: Breast cancer patients provided tumor, adjacent nontumor tissue and axillary lymph nodes, and the study compared the TCR beta repertoires across these three sources. The study was designed to assess the relationships and possible T-cell exchange between tumor, surrounding tissue and draining lymph node repertoires in human breast cancer.

There are many counts of this clonotype. Its antigen remains undetermined. There are no base qualities to consult, and no much larger clone falls within one base. The CDR3 goes from the cysteine to the phenylalanine over 14 residues. The sequence is cut down to CDR3 DNA, 42 bases in frame from base 1. CDR1 MNHNS and CDR2 SASEGT were looked up in the germline V gene. V gives up 2 bases and J gives up 3 bases, and the segment between their germline ends measures 10 bases. The axillary draining lymph nodes of breast cancer patients were the source of the lymph node samples. The investigation overall reported the following: The data were considered consistent with most tumor T cells being derived from the lymph node and subsequently expanding within tumor tissue. T-cell repertoire diversity in tumors was found to be lower than in lymph nodes but higher than in nontumor tissue, and preferential V and J gene usage was observed. The conclusion that tumor T cells originate in lymph nodes was presented as consistent with a hypothesis rather than as directly demonstrated. Tumor and nontumor tissue repertoires were found to be significantly more similar in luminal-like than in basal-like breast cancer.

The listed sequencing device is Illumina HiSeq 2000. Multiplex PCR amplification was used to build the TCR beta chain libraries. High-throughput sequencing was used to analyze the amplified TCR beta chain products. TCRdb handled the public reads itself, with Q25 trimming in fastp and clone calling in MiXCR, and kept productive beta chains. All rows with the same CDR3 protein become a single entry with the most common DNA and genes. The table for this sample lists more than 100,000 distinct CDR3 sequences; 20% to 25% of them were counted only once. The ten largest clones take up more than 2.5% of the sample.

Recombination connected TRBV6-1 to TRBJ2-5; no D segment can be confidently identified. Sequences were obtained from axillary lymph node tissue. This clonotype was obtained from a female donor with breast cancer. Some clones in this sample may be carry-over from other donors' samples. At the DNA level, the sequence is TGTGCCAGCAGTGAAAAAACCAGCAAAGAGACCCAGTACTTC. It encodes CASSEKTSKETQYF.